Sequencing of this T cell receptor beta chain was carried out in a study of cytomegalovirus exposure and HLA in healthy donors. Study-wide context: Researchers found that about four fifths of fewer than 450 genotyped donors fell within the Caucasian-associated ancestry cluster.

CDR1 and CDR2 (germline): MNHNS, SASEGT. The V gene end was trimmed by 6 bases and the J gene end by 5 bases; junction bases not matched to a gene: 5. The CDR3 is 14 amino acids. Overall study results and limits: Several top significant clusters appeared, in a later analysis, to be linked to common viral pathogens. Listed as cytomegalovirus-associated were approximately 160 TCR beta chains.

With 60 Vbeta and 13 Jbeta primers, the PCR was carried out. Using immunoSEQ multiplex PCR, the repertoire was profiled, and TCRdb retains in-frame clones only, with some absent. The sample records 90,000 to 120,000 clones, roughly a tenth being singletons. As concerns this clone: The target antigen is unknown.

Sequencing was performed on PBMCs. The clonotype originates from a man aged 40-55 years in good health and CMV-seropositive. J is TRBJ2-7 and V is TRBV6-1, with 12 positions matching TRBD1. CDR3 DNA sequence: TGTGCCAGCAGCCGGGACAGGGGGCGCGACGAGCAGTACTTC. It is translated as CASSRDRGRDEQYF.